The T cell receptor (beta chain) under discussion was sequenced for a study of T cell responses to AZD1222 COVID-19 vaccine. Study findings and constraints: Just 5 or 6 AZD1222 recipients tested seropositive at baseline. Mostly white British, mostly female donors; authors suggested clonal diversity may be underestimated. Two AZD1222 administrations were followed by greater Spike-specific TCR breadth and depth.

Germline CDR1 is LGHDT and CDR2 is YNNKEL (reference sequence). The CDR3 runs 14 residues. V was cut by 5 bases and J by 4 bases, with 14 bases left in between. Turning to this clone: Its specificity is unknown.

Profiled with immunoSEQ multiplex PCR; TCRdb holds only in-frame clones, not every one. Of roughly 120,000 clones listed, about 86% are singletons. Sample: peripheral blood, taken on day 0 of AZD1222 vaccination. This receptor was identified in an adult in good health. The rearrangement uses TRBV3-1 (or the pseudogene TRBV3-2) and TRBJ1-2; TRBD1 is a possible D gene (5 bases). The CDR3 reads CASSSGVGGYGYTF. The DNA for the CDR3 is TGTGCCAGCAGCTCCGGGGTGGGGGGCTATGGCTACACCTTC.